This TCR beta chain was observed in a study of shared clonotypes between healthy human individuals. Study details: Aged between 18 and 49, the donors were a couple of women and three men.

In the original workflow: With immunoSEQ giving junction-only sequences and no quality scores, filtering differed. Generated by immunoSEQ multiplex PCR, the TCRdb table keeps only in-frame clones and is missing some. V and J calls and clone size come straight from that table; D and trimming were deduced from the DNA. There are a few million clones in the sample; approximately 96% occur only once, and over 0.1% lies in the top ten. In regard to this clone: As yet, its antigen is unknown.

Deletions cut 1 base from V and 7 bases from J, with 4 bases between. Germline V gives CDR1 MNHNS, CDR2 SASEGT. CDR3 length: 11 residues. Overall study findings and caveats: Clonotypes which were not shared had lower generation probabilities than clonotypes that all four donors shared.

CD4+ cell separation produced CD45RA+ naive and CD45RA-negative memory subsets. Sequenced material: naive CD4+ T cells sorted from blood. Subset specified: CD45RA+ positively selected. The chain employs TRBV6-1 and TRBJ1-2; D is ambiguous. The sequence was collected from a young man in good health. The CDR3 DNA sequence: TGTGCCAGCAGTGAAGACGGTGGCTACACCTTC. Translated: CASSEDGGYTF.